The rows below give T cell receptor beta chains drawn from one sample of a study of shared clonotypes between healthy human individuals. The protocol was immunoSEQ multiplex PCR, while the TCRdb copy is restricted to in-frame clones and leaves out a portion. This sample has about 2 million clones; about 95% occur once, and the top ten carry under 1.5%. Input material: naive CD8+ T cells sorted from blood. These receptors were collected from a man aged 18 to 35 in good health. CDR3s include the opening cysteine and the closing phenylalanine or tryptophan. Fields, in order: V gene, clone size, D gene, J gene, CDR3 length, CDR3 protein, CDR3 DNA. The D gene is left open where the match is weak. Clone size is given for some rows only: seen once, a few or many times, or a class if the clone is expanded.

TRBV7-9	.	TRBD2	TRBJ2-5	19	CASSLARQGGSYRGETQYF	TGTGCCAGCAGCTTAGCCCGACAAGGCGGGAGCTACCGCGGAGAGACCCAGTACTTC
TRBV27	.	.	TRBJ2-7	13	CASSPVRGYEQYF	TGTGCCAGCAGTCCCGTAAGAGGCTACGAGCAGTACTTC
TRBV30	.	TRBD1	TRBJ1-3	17	CAWSHSGTGGLGNTIYF	TGTGCCTGGAGTCACTCTGGGACAGGGGGCCTTGGAAACACCATATATTTT
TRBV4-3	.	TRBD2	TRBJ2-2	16	CASSQDFGLVTGELFF	TGCGCCAGCAGCCAAGATTTTGGACTAGTGACCGGGGAGCTGTTTTTT
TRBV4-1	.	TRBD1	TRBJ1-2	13	CASSAGQGAPYTF	TGCGCCAGCAGCGCGGGACAGGGGGCCCCCTACACCTTC
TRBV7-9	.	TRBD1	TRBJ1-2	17	CASSSVGGARRSYGYTF	TGTGCCAGCAGCTCAGTAGGGGGCGCAAGAAGGTCCTATGGCTACACCTTC
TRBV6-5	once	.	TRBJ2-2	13	CASSYSVTGELFF	TGTGCCAGCAGTTACTCCGTGACCGGGGAGCTGTTTTTT
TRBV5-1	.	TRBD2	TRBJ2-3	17	CASSWLAGDRPADMQYF	TGCGCCAGCAGCTGGCTAGCGGGGGACCGACCCGCAGATATGCAGTATTTT
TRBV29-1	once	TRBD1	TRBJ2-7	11	CSVGTGLEQYF	TGCAGCGTTGGGACAGGGCTCGAGCAGTACTTC
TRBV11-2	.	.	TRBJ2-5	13	CASSLEGGETQYF	TGTGCCAGCAGCTTAGAAGGAGGGGAGACCCAGTACTTC
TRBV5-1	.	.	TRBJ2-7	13	CASRHGTTYEQYF	TGCGCCAGCAGGCACGGAACGACCTACGAGCAGTACTTC
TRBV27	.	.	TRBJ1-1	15	CASSLSIEGGTEAFF	TGTGCCAGCAGTTTATCGATTGAGGGTGGAACTGAAGCTTTCTTT
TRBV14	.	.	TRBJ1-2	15	CASSQVRGADYGYTF	TGTGCCAGCAGCCAAGTACGGGGAGCGGACTATGGCTACACCTTC
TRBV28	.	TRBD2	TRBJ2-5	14	CASSPGLHQETQYF	TGTGCCAGCAGTCCGGGACTACACCAAGAGACCCAGTACTTC
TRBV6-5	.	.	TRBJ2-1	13	CASSYSANNEQFF	TGTGCCAGCAGTTACAGCGCCAACAATGAGCAGTTCTTC
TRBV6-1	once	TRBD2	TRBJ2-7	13	CASRRGSSYEQYF	TGTGCCAGCAGGCGGGGGAGCTCCTACGAGCAGTACTTC
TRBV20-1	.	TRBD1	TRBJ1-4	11	CSAGTGGKLFF	TGCAGTGCTGGGACAGGCGGAAAACTGTTTTTT
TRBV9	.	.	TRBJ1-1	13	CASSAPPAREAFF	TGTGCCAGCAGCGCGCCTCCCGCGCGGGAAGCTTTCTTT
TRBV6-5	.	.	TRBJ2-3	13	CASSLAETDTQYF	TGTGCCAGCAGTTTGGCGGAAACAGATACGCAGTATTTT
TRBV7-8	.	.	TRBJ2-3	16	CASSPLGTRAADTQYF	TGTGCCAGCAGCCCCCTTGGGACACGCGCCGCAGATACGCAGTATTTT
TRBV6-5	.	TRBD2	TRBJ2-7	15	CASSYSAGGTYEQYF	TGTGCCAGCAGTTACTCAGCGGGAGGGACCTACGAGCAGTACTTC
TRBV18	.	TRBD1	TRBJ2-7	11	CASSPGQVQYF	TGTGCCAGCTCACCGGGACAGGTGCAGTACTTC
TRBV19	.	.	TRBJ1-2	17	CASSIDLSGGEVYGYTF	TGTGCCAGTAGTATAGATCTCTCGGGGGGAGAGGTCTATGGCTACACCTTC
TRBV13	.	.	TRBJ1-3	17	CASSLGDAPSSGNTIYF	TGTGCCAGCAGCTTAGGGGACGCGCCTAGCTCTGGAAACACCATATATTTT
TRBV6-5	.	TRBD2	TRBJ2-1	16	CASSYTSGGPYNEQFF	TGTGCCAGCAGTTACACTAGCGGAGGTCCCTACAATGAGCAGTTCTTC
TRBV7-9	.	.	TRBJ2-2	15	CASSDTGLGAGELFF	TGTGCCAGCAGCGACACAGGTCTGGGGGCCGGGGAGCTGTTTTTT
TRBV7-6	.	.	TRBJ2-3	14	CASSPGTGTDTQYF	TGTGCCAGCAGCCCCGGGACTGGCACAGATACGCAGTATTTT
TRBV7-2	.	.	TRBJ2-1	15	CASSSSGITGNEQFF	TGTGCCAGCAGCTCGAGCGGAATAACGGGGAATGAGCAGTTCTTC
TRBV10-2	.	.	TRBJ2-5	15	CASSEVSAGEETQYF	TGCGCCAGCAGTGAGGTTTCGGCTGGGGAAGAGACCCAGTACTTC
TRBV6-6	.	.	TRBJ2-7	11	CASSYADEQYF	TGTGCCAGCAGTTACGCCGACGAGCAGTACTTC
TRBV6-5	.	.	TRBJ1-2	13	CASSPEGRSGYTF	TGTGCCAGCAGTCCCGAGGGCAGGAGTGGCTACACCTTC
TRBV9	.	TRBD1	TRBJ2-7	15	CASSVTGRGQDEQYF	TGTGCCAGCAGCGTAACTGGCAGGGGGCAAGACGAGCAGTACTTC
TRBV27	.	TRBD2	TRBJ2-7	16	CASSSPRAGGTYEQYF	TGTGCCAGCAGTTCCCCCCGAGCGGGAGGGACCTACGAGCAGTACTTC
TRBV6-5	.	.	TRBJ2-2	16	CASSYSEQPRARELFF	TGTGCCAGCAGTTACTCCGAACAGCCCCGGGCGAGGGAGCTGTTTTTT
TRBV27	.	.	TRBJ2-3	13	CASTNGGPDTQYF	TGTGCCAGCACTAACGGGGGGCCGGATACGCAGTATTTT
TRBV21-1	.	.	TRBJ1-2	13	CASIQGENYGYTF	TGTGCCAGCATACAGGGCGAAAACTATGGCTACACCTTC
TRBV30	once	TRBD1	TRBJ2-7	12	CAWGAGGYEQYF	TGTGCCTGGGGGGCAGGGGGCTACGAGCAGTACTTC
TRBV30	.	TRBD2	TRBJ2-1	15	CAWSALAGVHNEQFF	TGTGCCTGGAGTGCTTTAGCGGGAGTTCACAATGAGCAGTTCTTC
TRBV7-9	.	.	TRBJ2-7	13	CASSLGVRYEQYF	TGTGCCAGCAGCTTAGGGGTTCGTTACGAGCAGTACTTC
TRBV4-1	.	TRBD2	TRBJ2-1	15	CASSQPYTSGSEQFF	TGCGCCAGCAGCCAACCTTACACTAGCGGGAGTGAGCAGTTCTTC
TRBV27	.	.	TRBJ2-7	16	CASSPLAGEKSYEQYF	TGTGCCAGCAGTCCTTTGGCAGGGGAGAAGTCCTACGAGCAGTACTTC
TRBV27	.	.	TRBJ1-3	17	CASSLSGAGAFGNTIYF	TGTGCCAGCAGTTTATCAGGGGCAGGGGCCTTTGGAAACACCATATATTTT
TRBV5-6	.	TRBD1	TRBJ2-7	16	CASSRGAGTGAYEQYF	TGTGCCAGCAGCAGGGGTGCCGGGACAGGGGCCTACGAGCAGTACTTC
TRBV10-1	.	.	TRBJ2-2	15	CASSESRGFTGELFF	TGCGCCAGCAGTGAGTCCCGAGGGTTCACCGGGGAGCTGTTTTTT
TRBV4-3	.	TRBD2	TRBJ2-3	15	CASSQGDSGADTQYF	TGCGCCAGCAGCCAAGGGGATAGCGGGGCAGATACGCAGTATTTT
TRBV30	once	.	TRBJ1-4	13	CAWSVWGGEKLFF	TGTGCCTGGAGTGTGTGGGGCGGCGAAAAACTGTTTTTT